The TCR beta chain under discussion was sequenced for a study of cytomegalovirus exposure and HLA in healthy donors. Researchers ran the PCR with 60 Vbeta and 13 Jbeta primers. The table came from immunoSEQ multiplex PCR; TCRdb's copy has only in-frame clones and leaves some out. Among around 100,000 clones listed, roughly 68% were seen once. Worth noting for this clone: Its antigen remains unknown.

The CDR3 is made up of 15 amino acids. Notes on the study in general: In a later analysis, a missense DCLRE1C variant was linked to TCR beta V- and J-gene trimming. The number of N-insertions in an Asian-associated ancestry cluster was reportedly below the 666-donor mean in a later analysis. Associated with cytomegalovirus, according to the listing, were some 180 TCR beta chains. A later examination showed that TCR association rates differed by HLA locus, with DRB1 most and HLA-C fewest.

Sequenced: PBMCs. The rearrangement uses TRBV1 and TRBJ2-1; TRBD2 reflects the table's D call only, with no check against the DNA. TRBV1 is deemed a pseudogene. The TCR comes from a woman between 25 and 40 years old in good health and CMV-seronegative. The DNA of the CDR3 is TGCACCAGCTTCCCCGGGACTAGCCCATACAATGAGCAGTTCTTC. Translation: CTSFPGTSPYNEQFF.